Given below is one T cell receptor beta chain in context. Its antigen remains undetermined. Base qualities are not provided; no much larger clone lies one nucleotide away. This record comes from a study of radiotherapy plus CTLA-4 blockade in lung cancer (dated by TCRdb to 2016 to 2019). Regarding the complete study: Objective responses were observed in more than 15% of enrolled patients, and disease control was achieved in roughly 30%.

Results the study describes overall, beyond this receptor: Increased serum interferon-beta after radiation, together with early dynamic changes in blood T cell clones, were reported to be the strongest predictors of response. After treatment with radiotherapy and ipilimumab, TCR clones that came from tumors expanded in the peripheral blood.

Library construction relied on the immunoSEQ multiplex PCR assay. The table comes from immuneACCESS by way of TCRdb, which keeps in-frame sequences with V and J called. Part of the clones is missing from these tables; in studies checked, under half for an unresolved V gene and the rest for unknown reasons. The sample table shows approximately 89,000 clones, and 78% are seen once. The ten largest clones capture under 5% of the sample. From the cysteine up to the phenylalanine, the CDR3 has a length of 15 residues. Solely the CDR3 DNA is kept, with 45 bases framed from the first base. Sequences MDHEN (CDR1) and SYDVKM (CDR2) are obtained from the germline V gene. The V end loses 3 bases and the J end loses 0 bases, and a stretch of 9 bases separates them. The study tested focal radiation therapy combined with CTLA-4 blockade (ipilimumab) in patients with chemo-refractory metastatic non-small-cell lung cancer.

This TCR came from a human donor with non-small cell lung cancer who had a partial response to radiotherapy plus ipilimumab. Some clones in this sample may be carry-over from other donors' samples. Sequenced material: peripheral blood, taken from a patient treated with radiotherapy plus ipilimumab. This chain is built from TRBV28 and TRBJ1-5; no D gene call is confident. The CDR3: CASSFEPYSNQPQHF. The nucleotides are TGTGCCAGCAGTTTTGAGCCTTATAGCAATCAGCCCCAGCATTTT.